This entry describes one T cell receptor (beta chain). Assay: immunoSEQ multiplex PCR; the TCRdb copy retains only in-frame clones and omits some. In the table there are 12,000 to 15,000 clones, around 72% of which are singletons. This CDR3 has 13 residues. V lost 2 bases and J lost 5, with 9 bases in between. Per germline, CDR1 SGHNT and CDR2 YENEEA. This sample is drawn from a study of CD4+ T cells in melanoma. The clonotype originates from a human donor with melanoma. Sequenced input: cells from a culture (not recorded whether cultured in vitro). This sequence joins TRBV11-3 and TRBJ2-5; D is uncertain. Here the CDR3 reads CASSLFFSETQYF. The CDR3 DNA reads as TGTGCCAGCAGCTTATTCTTCTCCGAGACCCAGTACTTC.